These 18 T cell receptor beta chains originate from one sample sequenced in a study of Graves' ophthalmopathy and Graves' hyperthyroidism. Amplified TCR beta CDR3 regions were obtained using RNA transcripts as template. RT-PCR was first run with HTBI primers, then multiplex PCR in a second round. TCRdb redid the calling of the multiplex PCR reads with MiXCR, one entry per CDR3 protein. The table has 500,000 to 600,000 distinct CDR3 sequences, under 45% seen once. The sample was peripheral blood or thyroid tissue (not recorded which). The origin of the receptors is an adult man with Graves' hyperthyroidism.

Comments on this clonotype: An end of the junction differs from the germline gene, which may be a read error. The chain carries TRBV7-2 and TRBJ1-3, with 9 bases fitting TRBD1. CDR1 SGHTA and CDR2 FQGNSA come from the germline V gene. This CDR3 is 15 amino acids long. CDR3 in amino acids: CASSHYRGPGSTIYF. CDR3 sequence (DNA): TGTGCCAGCAGCCATTACAGGGGGCCTGGAAGCACCATATATTTT.

This clonotype has ten or more counts. V is TRBV15 and J is TRBJ1-2; possible D gene TRBD1, 6 bases. V dropped 0 bases and J dropped 2 bases, with 7 bases sitting between them. The CDR3 covers 14 residues. Germline assignment: CDR1 LNHNV and CDR2 YYDKDF (reference sequence). This chain's CDR3 is CATSRDTGNYGYTF. In DNA form, the CDR3 reads TGTGCCACCAGCAGAGATACAGGGAACTATGGCTACACCTTC.

This clonotype was seen only a few times. The chain has TRBV13 and TRBJ2-2, with 9 nucleotides matching TRBD1. The CDR3 consists of 18 residues. J gave up 3 bases and V 0 bases, and 8 bases lay outside the gene matches. Germline V gene lookup returns CDR1 PRHDT and CDR2 FYEKMQ (reference sequence). The CDR3 DNA is TGTGCCAGCAGCTTAGGCCTTTTGGGACAGGGAGACACCGGGGAGCTGTTTTTT. This encodes CASSLGLLGQGDTGELFF.

A word on this clonotype: The missing conserved phenylalanine or tryptophan at the end of this CDR3 makes a read error likely. The DNA is left out, because the CDR3 cannot be placed on it with certainty; the CDR3 is given as TCRdb lists it. The chain has TRBV29-1 and TRBJ2-5; no DNA check was done on the table's D call, TRBD1. Both ends counted, the CDR3 spans 10 residues. The V gene's germline CDR1 is SQVTM and CDR2 ANQGSEA. The CDR3 sequence: CSVEGTGDSY.

This clonotype was observed many times. The chain has TRBV20-1 and TRBJ2-7; no clear D. The length of the CDR3 is 14 residues. The germline CDR1 and CDR2 sequences are DFQATT and SNEGSKA (reference sequence). The V end lost 0 bases, the J end lost 1 base, and 10 bases lay between the germline ends. The CDR3 DNA sequence: TGCAGTGCTAGAGATCAGGTCGGATCCTACGAGCAGTACTTC. Translated, it gives CSARDQVGSYEQYF.

The V call is TRBV10-3, the J call TRBJ1-6; 9 nucleotides match TRBD1. The CDR3 extends over 17 amino acids. CDR1 is ENHRY, CDR2 SYGVKD, per germline. With 3 bases clipped from V and 7 bases from J, the junction kept 10 bases outside the gene matches. CDR3 coding DNA: TGTGCCATCAGTGATCTCCTTGGGACAGGGAGGAATTCACCCCTCCACTTT. Translation: CAISDLLGTGRNSPLHF.

The V gene is TRBV5-1, the J gene TRBJ2-5, with D possibly being TRBD1 or TRBD2 (5 bases each). The ends were cut back, 4 bases at V and 9 bases at J, with 16 bases in the middle. Germline CDR1 SGHRS, CDR2 YFSETQ. The CDR3 consists of 13 residues. CDR3 region: CASSEGRDQPQYF. DNA for the CDR3: TGCGCCAGCAGCGAGGGCAGGGACCAGCCCCAGTACTTC.

The chain combines TRBV10-3 with TRBJ1-2, with D possibly TRBD1 on 5 matching bases. V lost 0 bases and J lost 0, with 8 bases in between. Per germline, CDR1 ENHRY and CDR2 SYGVKD. The CDR3 totals 15 residues. CDR3 bases: TGTGCCATCAGTGAGTCAGGGGAAACTAACTATGGCTACACCTTC. This gives the protein CAISESGETNYGYTF.

This clonotype was found a few times. The chain has TRBV7-3 and TRBJ2-7, with a possible D match to TRBD2 (7 bases). CDR1 is SGHTA, CDR2 FQGTGA, per germline. The CDR3 has 16 residues. Trimming cost V 5 bases and J 4 bases, with 21 bases left between them. CDR3 residues: CASSQEGGGSWYEQYF. The CDR3 DNA follows: TGTGCCAGCAGCCAAGAGGGGGGGGGCTCTTGGTACGAGCAGTACTTC.

This clonotype was observed a few times. The chain joins TRBV12-5 to TRBJ1-2; 9 positions match TRBD1. In germline, CDR1 is LGHNT, CDR2 FRNRAP. The J segment lost 6 bases and the V segment lost 6 bases, leaving 5 bases of the junction unmatched. This CDR3 has 13 residues. In DNA form, the CDR3 reads TGTGCTAGTGGACCTACAGGGGGCGATGGCTACACCTTC. The encoded protein is CASGPTGGDGYTF.

The rearrangement joins TRBV19 to TRBJ1-1, with TRBD1 matching over 7 bases. This CDR3 region has 15 residues. The V and J ends lost 6 bases and 4 bases, in that order; junction bases with no gene match: 11. The germline gives CDR1 LNHDA, CDR2 SQIVND (reference sequence). For the CDR3, the DNA is TGTGCCAGTAGCCCCAGGGAGGGGGCTGGCACTGAAGCTTTCTTT. Translating it yields CASSPREGAGTEAFF.

The CDR3 DNA reads TGTGCCAGCAGCCAAGAATTGGGAGACAGCCTCATGAACACTGAAGCTTTCTTT. It is translated as CASSQELGDSLMNTEAFF. V gene TRBV3-1 combines with J gene TRBJ1-1, with D tentatively TRBD1 (5 bases). With 0 bases removed from V and 0 bases from J, the gap between germline ends came to 17 bases. Per germline, CDR1 LGHDT and CDR2 YNNKEL (reference sequence). This CDR3 spans 18 amino acids.

The CDR3 sequence: CASSELAGGSTYQETQYF. In DNA, the CDR3 is TGTGCCAGCAGTGAACTAGCGGGGGGGTCGACGTACCAAGAGACCCAGTACTTC. The J gene is TRBJ2-5, the V gene TRBV28; 13 bases fit TRBD2. The CDR3 extends over 18 amino acids. Trimming removed 5 bases from V and 0 bases from J; junction bases left unmatched: 9. Germline-derived CDR1 and CDR2 are MDHEN and SYDVKM.

The V call is TRBV10-2, the J call TRBJ2-5, with TRBD2 as a possible D gene (7 bases). The CDR3 is 14 residues long. Germline V gene data show CDR1 as WSHSY and CDR2 as SAAADI. The V gene lost 5 bases and the J gene lost 5 bases, with 15 bases spanning the gap. The CDR3 bases are TGCGCCAGCAGTCCGGCCAGGGGAGGGGAGACCCAGTACTTC. This encodes CASSPARGGETQYF.

This clonotype was recorded many times. The V and J genes are TRBV6-5 and TRBJ1-2, with 10 positions matching TRBD1. Germline V lookup: CDR1 MNHEY, CDR2 SVGAGI. Trimming at V came to 5 bases and at J to 4 bases, leaving 7 bases not matched to a gene. The CDR3 totals 15 residues. The CDR3 nucleotides are TGTGCCAGCAGTGAATTCGGGACAGGGGCCTATGGCTACACCTTC. Its translation is CASSEFGTGAYGYTF.

The rearrangement joins TRBV25-1 to TRBJ2-5; 7 bases match TRBD1. The DNA end lines up better with TRBJ2-1; the J call may be wrong. The CDR3 length is 14 residues. CDR1 is MGHDK and CDR2 is SYGVNS in the germline V gene. CDR3 sequence: CASSPFIQGHEQFF. The CDR3 coding sequence is TGTGCCAGCAGCCCATTCATACAGGGGCATGAGCAGTTCTTC.

In its sample, this clonotype was seen many times. V is TRBV29-1 and J is TRBJ2-5, with D possibly matching TRBD2 (6 bases). CDR3 length equals 21 residues. V was clipped by 5 bases and J by 2 bases, with 36 bases between them. Germline CDR1 is SQVTM and CDR2 is ANQGSEA. The CDR3 coding sequence is TGCAGCGTTACCGGGAGACCCCGCGCAGCGTTGAGGGGAGCAGGGCAAGAGACCCAGTACTTC. This translates into CSVTGRPRAALRGAGQETQYF.

The chain is built from TRBV6-1 and TRBJ2-5; D possibly corresponds to TRBD2 (6 bases). The CDR3 has 14 residues. Germline assignment: CDR1 MNHNS and CDR2 SASEGT. Trimming stripped 10 bases from V and 1 base from J, with 16 bases between. CDR3 nucleotide sequence: TGTGCCACCCAGACTAGACGCCCCCAAGAGACCCAGTACTTC. This sequence encodes CATQTRRPQETQYF.